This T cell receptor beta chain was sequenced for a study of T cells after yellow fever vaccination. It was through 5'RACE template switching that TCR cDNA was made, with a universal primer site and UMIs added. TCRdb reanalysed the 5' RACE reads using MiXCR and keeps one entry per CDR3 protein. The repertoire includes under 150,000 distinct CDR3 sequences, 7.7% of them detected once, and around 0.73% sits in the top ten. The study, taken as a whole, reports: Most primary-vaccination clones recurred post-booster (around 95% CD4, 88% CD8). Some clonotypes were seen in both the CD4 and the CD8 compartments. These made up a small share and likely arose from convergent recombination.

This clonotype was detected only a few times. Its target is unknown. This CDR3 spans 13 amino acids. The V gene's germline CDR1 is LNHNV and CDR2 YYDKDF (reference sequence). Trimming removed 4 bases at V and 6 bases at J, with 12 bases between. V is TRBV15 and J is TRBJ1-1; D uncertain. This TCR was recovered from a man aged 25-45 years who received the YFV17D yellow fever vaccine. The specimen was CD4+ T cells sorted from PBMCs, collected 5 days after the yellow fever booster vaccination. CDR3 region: CATSTTVTAEAFF. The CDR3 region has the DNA TGTGCCACCAGCACCACAGTTACGGCTGAAGCTTTCTTT.